The rows below give T cell receptor beta chains drawn from one sample of a study of PD-1 blockade in classical Hodgkin lymphoma. TCRdb keeps only in-frame clones here, not all; method: immunoSEQ multiplex PCR. Of some 95,000 clones in the sample, over 75% are singletons; the top ten hold under 3.5%. This specimen was peripheral blood mononuclear cells (PBMCs), taken before the fourth cycle of nivolumab. The receptors were gathered from a human donor with classical Hodgkin lymphoma. CDR3s include the opening cysteine and the closing phenylalanine or tryptophan. Fields, in order: D gene, clone size, J gene, V gene, CDR3 DNA, CDR3 protein. The D gene is left open where the match is weak. Some rows have no size entry. The others give once, few or many, or a class for an expanded clone.

>-|-|TRBJ1-2|TRBV6-5
TGTGCCAGCAGTTATTTGTCAGGGGCTAACTATGGCTACACCTTC
CASSYLSGANYGYTF
>TRBD1|few|TRBJ1-1|TRBV6-1
TGTGCCAGCAGTGAAACAGGGGCTATGAACACTGAAGCTTTCTTT
CASSETGAMNTEAFF
>TRBD2|-|TRBJ2-3|TRBV9
TGTGCCAGCAGCGTAGGATTGGGACTAGCGGGGGATACGCAGTATTTT
CASSVGLGLAGDTQYF
>TRBD2|-|TRBJ2-3|TRBV12-5
TGTGCTAGTGGCCGTAGCGGGGCGCCCGGAGATACGCAGTATTTT
CASGRSGAPGDTQYF
>TRBD2|-|TRBJ2-2|TRBV5-1
TGCGCCAGCAGCTTGACGGGGGGCACCGGGGAGCTGTTTTTT
CASSLTGGTGELFF
>TRBD1|-|TRBJ1-1|TRBV27
TGTGCCAGCGGGACAGCGTCGAACACTGAAGCTTTCTTT
CASGTASNTEAFF
>-|-|TRBJ1-2|TRBV27
TGTGCCAGCAGTTTTCGGTGGCAGGACGCGGGGTACTATGGCTACACCTTC
CASSFRWQDAGYYGYTF
>TRBD2|-|TRBJ2-1|TRBV5-1
TGCGCCAGCAGCCCGGGAGGGATTTCGGGGAATGAGCAGTTCTTC
CASSPGGISGNEQFF
>TRBD1|-|TRBJ2-6|TRBV18
TGTGCCAGCTCCCAGGGGGCGCCGCGGGCTGGGGCCAACGTCCTGACTTTC
CASSQGAPRAGANVLTF
>TRBD1|-|TRBJ1-2|TRBV6-6
TGTGCCAGCAGTTACCCTAATGACAGGGTGGGCGGCTACACCTTC
CASSYPNDRVGGYTF
>-|-|TRBJ1-1|TRBV4-1
TGCGCCAGCAGCCAAGAGGAGGGATCGGCTTTCTTT
CASSQEEGSAFF
>-|few|TRBJ1-1|TRBV30
TGTGCCTGGGGTGTTGGCCAGGGCATCCCTGAAGCTTTCTTT
CAWGVGQGIPEAFF
>-|-|TRBJ2-7|TRBV30
TGTGCCTGGACATATCCGGGGAGCTCCTACGAGCAGTACTTC
CAWTYPGSSYEQYF
>TRBD1|-|TRBJ2-1|TRBV27
TGTGCCAGCAGCCGATCCCCCGGACAGGGGAGGTACAATGAGCAGTTCTTC
CASSRSPGQGRYNEQFF
>-|-|TRBJ2-1|TRBV6-6
TGTGCCAGCAGTTACAGTCAGGGCTACAATGAGCAGTTCTTC
CASSYSQGYNEQFF